This T cell receptor (beta chain) was captured in a study of lymphopenia after photon versus proton radiotherapy. Points from the study as a whole: Post-nadir diversity loss with photons came from oligoclonal expansion, particularly CD8+ Temra cells.

Here immunoSEQ multiplex PCR was the method, and the copy in TCRdb shows in-frame clones only, minus some. The data show about 30,000 clones, roughly 89% seen once. With regard to this clone: Its antigen remains unidentified.

Per the germline V gene, CDR1 is SGHRS and CDR2 is YFSETQ. V shed 0 bases and J shed 0 bases, with 13 bases lying between them. The CDR3 length is 17 residues. The chain links TRBV5-1 to TRBJ1-3; D is uncertain. The sample here was peripheral blood, taken from a patient treated with proton-based radiotherapy. This receptor was obtained from a woman aged 60-75 years with cholangiocarcinoma. Some clones in this sample may be carry-over from other donors' samples. The CDR3 DNA reads TGCGCCAGCAGCTTGGATTACGGGCAGCCCTCTGGAAACACCATATATTTT. Protein sequence: CASSLDYGQPSGNTIYF. The complete variable domain, with remaining parts taken from reference TRBV5-1 and TRBJ1-3, reads KAGVTQTPRYLIKTRGQQVTLSCSPISGHRSVSWYQQTPGQGLQFLFEYFSETQRNKGNFPGRFSGRQFSNSRSEMNVSTLELGDSALYLCASSLDYGQPSGNTIYFGEGSWLTVV.